The sequence of this TCR beta chain was determined in a study of blood T cell repertoires in COVID-19. Profiled with immunoSEQ multiplex PCR; TCRdb holds only in-frame clones, not every one. The sample lists approximately 200,000 clones, approximately 90% occurring once. Germline V CDR1 and CDR2: MNHEY, SMNVEV (reference sequence). Trimming removed 5 bases from V and 5 bases from J, with 18 bases in between. The CDR3 totals 15 residues. This clone has a handful of counts. Cohorts were assigned according to the clinical history that participants reported. This TCR was sampled from a woman in her twenties or thirties who had recovered from COVID-19. The chain couples TRBV27 to TRBJ1-1; TRBD1 is a possible D gene (6 bases). Sequenced material: PBMCs or T cells enriched from blood (not recorded which). The CDR3 DNA follows: TGTGCCAGCAGTATGGTGCAGGGGCGCAAAACTGAAGCTTTCTTT. Translation: CASSMVQGRKTEAFF.